This TCR beta chain comes out of a study of PD-1 blockade in mismatch repair-deficient tumors (dated by TCRdb to the late 2010s). General notes on the study: The trial enrolled fewer than 90 consecutive patients with more than ten mismatch repair-deficient cancer types between 2013 and September 2016, all previously treated and progressing. Deep sequencing of TCR CDR3 regions was used to track tumor-associated T cell clones in peripheral blood of patients responding to PD-1 blockade. What the work shows at the level of the full study, not this receptor alone: Rapid expansion after pembrolizumab followed by contraction, generally before radiologic responses, was shown by tumor-resident clones, which were often undetectable in blood before treatment.

This clone turned up a few times. The antigen this receptor binds is unknown. No per-base quality is available; no much larger clone lies one base away. For every enrolled patient, mismatch repair deficiency was confirmed by either polymerase chain reaction or immunohistochemistry. TCR sequencing was carried out for three patients who responded to pembrolizumab therapy. The phase II trial prospectively evaluated PD-1 blockade with pembrolizumab in advanced mismatch repair-deficient cancers, independent of tissue of origin. Peripheral blood T cell samples were serially collected before and at multiple times after PD-1 blockade was started. Blood sampling times were reported as weeks after the first pembrolizumab dose. Libraries were prepared through the immunoSEQ multiplex PCR assay. TCRdb's version of the immuneACCESS table is confined to in-frame rearrangements and falls short of the full clone set. An unresolved V gene accounts for under half of the shortfall where checked; the remainder is of unknown origin. The table for this sample lists approximately 50,000 clones; more than 75% of them were counted only once. The ten largest account for 3.3% of the sample.

The germline V gene (reference sequence) provides CDR1 MNHNY and CDR2 SVGAGI. The CDR3 runs 13 residues from the cysteine to the phenylalanine. Only the CDR3 DNA stays, 39 bases, in frame from base 1. The junction carries 12 bases between V and J, which are trimmed by 7 bases and 6 bases respectively. The source is an adult with mismatch repair-deficient cancer. The chain joins TRBV6-6 to TRBJ2-2; TRBD2 is possibly the D segment (6 matching bases). Sequencing used peripheral blood, obtained 4 weeks after starting pembrolizumab. The DNA reads as follows: TGTGCCAGCACCACTAGCTTAGCCGGGGAGCTGTTTTTT. This sequence encodes CASTTSLAGELFF.